This record covers a single TCR beta chain. Antigen unknown. The data derive from a study of graft-versus-host responses after intestinal transplantation. Study details: Each recipient received a multivisceral, liver-intestinal, or isolated intestinal graft. Every one of the recipients received anti-thymocyte globulin induction and afterwards took tacrolimus and steroids for roughly three years. Study-level results: Early after transplant, HvG clones declined as circulating GvH clones peaked. Researchers found GvH clones in recipient marrow, and some showed up first in ileum or blood.

This CDR3 has 15 amino acids. CDR1 and CDR2 from the germline V gene are MNHNS and SASEGT. Trimming shortened V by 1 base and J by 0 bases, and 9 bases separated the two germline ends. Lymphocytes (intraepithelial and lamina propria) were released by processing the graft tissue. TCRdb keeps only in-frame clones here, not all; method: immunoSEQ multiplex PCR. Altogether some 66,000 clones are present, around 86% being singletons, with the ten largest covering around 1.8%. Sequenced here: ileum tissue, sampled more than 350 days after transplant. This chain connects TRBV6-1 to TRBJ1-2; the D gene is possibly TRBD1 (6 bases). This TCR came from a human patient who received an intestinal transplant, so some T cells may come from the graft donor. The CDR3 sequence: CASSEGGAPNYGYTF. CDR3 bases: TGTGCCAGCAGTGAAGGGGGGGCGCCTAACTATGGCTACACCTTC.